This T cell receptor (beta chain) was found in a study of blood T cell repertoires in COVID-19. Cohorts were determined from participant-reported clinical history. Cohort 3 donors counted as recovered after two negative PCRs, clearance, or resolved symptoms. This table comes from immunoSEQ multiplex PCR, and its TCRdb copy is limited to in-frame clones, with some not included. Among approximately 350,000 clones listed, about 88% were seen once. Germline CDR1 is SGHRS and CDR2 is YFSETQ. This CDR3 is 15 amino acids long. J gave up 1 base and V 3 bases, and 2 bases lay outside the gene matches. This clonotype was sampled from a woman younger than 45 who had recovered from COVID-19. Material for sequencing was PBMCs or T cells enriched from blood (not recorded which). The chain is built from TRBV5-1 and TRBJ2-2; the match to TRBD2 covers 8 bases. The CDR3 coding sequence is TGCGCCAGCAGCTCAACTAGCGGGAACACCGGGGAGCTGTTTTTT. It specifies CASSSTSGNTGELFF.